What follows is one T cell receptor beta chain and its context. Its specificity is not known. Each multiple sclerosis control was a treatment-naive patient with relapsing-remitting disease that was either stable or active. Both CD4+ and CD8+ T cells were negatively isolated, and TEMRA cells underwent FACS enrichment. The record originates from a study of CD8 T cells in Susac syndrome. Notes on the study in general: The study's TCR sequencing and HLA analysis covered a relatively small number of individuals, and the study acknowledged this.

A quantity of about 0.5 to 1 ug RNA underwent reverse transcription using random hexamers. Amplification of TCR beta CDR3 used immunoSEQ multiplex PCR across 54 Vbeta and 13 Jbeta. One entry per CDR3 protein results from TCRdb running MiXCR on the immunoSEQ multiplex PCR reads. The profile shows a few hundred thousand distinct CDR3 sequences, 95% of them singletons. This TCR was sampled from a human donor with multiple sclerosis. Sequencing was performed on CD4+ T cells from PBMCs.

For the CDR3, the DNA is TGTGCCAGCAGCTTAGAAGGACAGATGAACACTGAAGCTTTCTTT. Protein product: CASSLEGQMNTEAFF. The chain uses TRBV7-9 and TRBJ1-1, with TRBD1 as a possible D gene (6 bases). Trimming removed 1 base at V and 0 bases at J, with 9 bases between. The CDR3 length is 15 residues. Per germline, CDR1 SEHNR and CDR2 FQNEAQ (reference sequence).